The sequence of this TCR beta chain was determined in a study of T cells in localized non-small cell lung cancer (TCRdb year 2020). Notes on the research overall: T cell repertoires of more than 200 early-stage NSCLC patients were analyzed, with tumors being compared against uninvolved tumor-adjacent lungs. The cohort comprised 236 treatment-naïve NSCLC patients with resected, localized lung tumors. A mean age of around 69 years was recorded for the NSCLC patients, of whom under 150 were male and 100 to 110 were female. General conclusions and limits of the study: Because the study design was exploratory, TCR variables were selected using unadjusted p-values without false-discovery rate correction. Because multi-region tumor sequencing was not done, intratumor heterogeneity could not be ruled out. Uninvolved tumor-adjacent lung showed the highest T cell clonality, higher than tumor, which suggests more focused antigenic responses in the uninvolved tumor-adjacent lung. A median of roughly 60 of the top 100 tumor clones turned up in the paired uninvolved adjacent lung, and under 30 of those clones also ranked among the top 100 of that same adjacent lung. Longer overall survival was associated with higher blood T cell density, whereas shorter survival was associated with higher adjacent-lung clonality.

This clone appeared once. Its antigen remains unidentified. Base qualities are not provided; no much larger clone lies one nucleotide away. At diagnosis, peripheral blood, uninvolved tumor-adjacent lung and tumor were collected and stored as a combination of fresh-frozen and FFPE material. For TCR repertoire profiling, the blood samples were analyzed as peripheral blood mononuclear cells. TCR beta CDR3 regions were sequenced from DNA using the immunoSEQ Assay. Under the source paper's analysis protocol: T cell density was computed as TCR beta template counts normalized to usable DNA estimated by amplifying housekeeping genes. Richness was estimated using the preseqR package, with extrapolation to 400,000 templates for PBMC samples and to 120,000 templates for tissue samples. Clonality was defined as one minus Pielou's evenness. Tissue-enriched TCRs were identified through differential abundance testing performed on productive amino-acid clonotypes, with a minimum total count of 5 and an alpha of 0.1. The Jaccard Index and the Morisita Overlap Index were used to measure repertoire overlap between compartments. GLIPH grouped TCR beta CDR3s together with public tetramer-defined viral CDR3s, and a viral motif had to include at least three viral sequences and show V-gene enrichment. The source is immuneACCESS, and TCRdb retained only in-frame sequences with V and J called. Part of the clones is not carried over; for the studies checked, unresolved V genes explain less than half of this, and the remainder is unexplained. V and J calls and clone size are given by that table; D and trimming were obtained from the DNA. The sample table lists 25,000 to 35,000 clones, about 82% of them with a count of one. In total, the top ten clones hold around 15% of the sample.

The material sequenced was peripheral blood, taken before any cancer treatment. This clonotype was sampled from a male donor aged 60 or over with stage III squamous cell lung carcinoma.

The nucleotide sequence reads TGCAGCGTTAAGCAGGGGTGGCATGAGCAGTTCTTC. Its product reads: CSVKQGWHEQFF. The V gene is TRBV29-1 and the J gene is TRBJ2-1; TRBD1 is a possible D gene, resting on 6 matching bases. CDR1 and CDR2 (SQVTM, ANQGSEA) derive from the germline V gene. The junction shows trimming of 5 bases on V and 8 bases on J, plus 13 bases between the germline ends. Including the terminal cysteine and phenylalanine, the CDR3 comprises 12 residues. Just the 36-base CDR3 DNA is kept, in frame starting at base 1.